Below, one T cell receptor (beta chain) is given with its context. Antigen specificity is unknown. The PCR used 60 Vbeta and 13 Jbeta primers. Measured with immunoSEQ multiplex PCR; TCRdb has only the in-frame clones, and not every one. The sample lists about 210,000 clones, around 76% occurring once. The sample comes from a study of cytomegalovirus exposure and HLA in healthy donors. Points from the study as a whole: Upon later analysis, TCR association rates were observed to vary by HLA locus, being highest for DRB1 and lowest for HLA-C.

This TCR was sampled from a man aged 40-49 years in good health and CMV-seropositive. Sequencing used PBMCs.

The CDR3 is CASSGADYGYTF. The CDR3 nucleotides are TGTGCCAGCTCAGGGGCTGACTATGGCTACACCTTC. This chain links TRBV2 with TRBJ1-2, with a tentative D call TRBD1 (6 bases). Germline CDR1 and CDR2: SNHLY and FYNNEI. The CDR3 sequence is 12 residues long. V was pared by 8 bases and J by 3 bases, with 10 bases between.